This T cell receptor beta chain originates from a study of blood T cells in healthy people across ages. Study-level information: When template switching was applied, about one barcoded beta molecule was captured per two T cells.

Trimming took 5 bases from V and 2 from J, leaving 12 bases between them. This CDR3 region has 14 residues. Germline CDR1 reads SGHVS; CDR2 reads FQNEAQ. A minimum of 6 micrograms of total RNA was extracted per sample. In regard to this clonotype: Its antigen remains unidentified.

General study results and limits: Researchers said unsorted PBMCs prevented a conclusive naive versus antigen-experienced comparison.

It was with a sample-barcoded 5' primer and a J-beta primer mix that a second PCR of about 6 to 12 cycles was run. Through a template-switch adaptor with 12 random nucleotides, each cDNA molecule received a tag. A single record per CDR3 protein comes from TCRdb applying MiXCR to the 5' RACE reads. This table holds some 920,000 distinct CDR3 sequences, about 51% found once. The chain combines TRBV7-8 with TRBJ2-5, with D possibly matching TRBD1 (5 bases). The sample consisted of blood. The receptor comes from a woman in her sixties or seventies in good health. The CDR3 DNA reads TGTGCCAGCAGCCCAGGGTGGGGACAAGAGACCCAGTACTTC. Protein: CASSPGWGQETQYF. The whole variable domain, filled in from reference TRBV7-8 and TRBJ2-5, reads GAGVSQSPRYKVAKRGQDVALRCDPISGHVSLFWYQQALGQGPEFLTYFQNEAQLDKSGLPSDRFFAERPEGSVSTLKIQRTQQEDSAVYLCASSPGWGQETQYFGPGTRLLVL.